The 20 T cell receptor beta chains reported below all come from one sample, sequenced in a study of T-cell memory formation after mild COVID-19. TCRdb recomputed calls from the 5' RACE reads with MiXCR, one row per CDR3 protein. The sample consists of around 53,000 distinct CDR3 sequences, less than 15% of them appearing once. The sample was PBMCs or a T cell subset sorted from them (not recorded which). The receptors shown here come from a man between 18 and 29 years old who had mild COVID-19 (a few samples of this study predate the infection). Cell type and time point are not known.

The V and J genes are TRBV7-2 and TRBJ2-3; D remains unclear. From germline, CDR1 is SGHTA and CDR2 FQGNSA. This CDR3 has 14 amino acids. The ends were cut back, 0 bases at V and 2 bases at J, with 6 bases in the middle. In nucleotides, the CDR3 is TGTGCCAGCAGCTTAGCGGAATACACAGATACGCAGTATTTT. It encodes CASSLAEYTDTQYF.

The rearrangement uses TRBV30 and TRBJ1-1, with 9 positions matching TRBD1. CDR3 length: 12 residues. Losses at the gene ends were 5 bases for V and 6 bases for J; bases not matched to a gene: 4. Germline V lookup: CDR1 GTSNPN, CDR2 SVGIG (reference sequence). The CDR3 bases are TGTGCCTGGGGACAGGGGACGGCTGAAGCTTTCTTT. Translation gives CAWGQGTAEAFF.

This clonotype was seen a handful of times. The junction differs from germline at one of its ends, possibly a read error. V usage is TRBV5-1 and J usage is TRBJ2-2; TRBD2 is a possible D gene (5 bases). The CDR3 is made up of 14 amino acids. Per germline, CDR1 SGHRS and CDR2 YFSETQ. CDR3 sequence: CASSLGERTGELFF. In DNA, the CDR3 is TGCGCCAGCAGTTTGGGAGAACGTACCGGGGAGCTGTTTTTT.

This clonotype showed up many times. The chain uses TRBV7-2 and TRBJ2-2, with TRBD1 as a possible D gene (5 bases). The CDR3 consists of 14 residues. Germline CDR1 and CDR2: SGHTA and FQGNSA. V was cut by 0 bases and J by 6 bases, with 8 bases left in between. As DNA, the CDR3 is TGTGCCAGCAGCTTAGCGCAGGGTCCCGGGGAGCTGTTTTTT. Amino acids: CASSLAQGPGELFF.

This clonotype was recorded many times. The rearrangement joins TRBV5-1 to TRBJ2-1, with TRBD2 identical over 7 bases. Per germline, CDR1 SGHRS and CDR2 YFSETQ. The CDR3 loop spans 13 amino acids. V gave up 2 bases and J gave up 9 bases; unmatched junction bases: 5. Written as DNA, the CDR3 is TGCGCCAGCAGCTTCGAAGCGGGGACTGAGCAGTTCTTC. Its translation is CASSFEAGTEQFF. Using reference TRBV5-1 and TRBJ2-1 for the parts outside the CDR3, the full variable domain is KAGVTQTPRYLIKTRGQQVTLSCSPISGHRSVSWYQQTPGQGLQFLFEYFSETQRNKGNFPGRFSGRQFSNSRSEMNVSTLELGDSALYLCASSFEAGTEQFFGPGTRLTVL.

This clonotype was picked up a small number of times. This sequence joins TRBV6-2 or TRBV6-3 and TRBJ2-5; maybe TRBD1 (6 bases). Trimming took 6 bases from V and 5 from J, leaving 16 bases between them. The CDR3 contains 14 residues. CDR1 MNHEY and CDR2 SVGEGT come from the germline V gene. The DNA of the CDR3 is TGTGCCAGCAGCCTCGGCCCGAGGGGGGAGACCCAGTACTTC. Protein sequence: CASSLGPRGETQYF.

This clonotype appeared many times. The rearrangement links TRBV5-1 to TRBJ2-7, with TRBD1 as a possible D gene (5 bases). Germline CDR1 SGHRS, CDR2 YFSETQ. The CDR3 totals 14 residues. The V end was cut by 0 bases, the J end by 0 bases, with 7 bases between. The DNA of the CDR3 is TGCGCCAGCAGCTTGGGACAGTCCTCCTACGAGCAGTACTTC. It encodes CASSLGQSSYEQYF.

This clonotype was found a few times. This chain links TRBV27 with TRBJ2-1, with 11 bases that match TRBD1. There are 14 residues in the CDR3. Unmatched junction bases numbered 3, after V lost 8 bases and J lost 3 bases. Germline V lookup: CDR1 MNHEY, CDR2 SMNVEV (reference sequence). The CDR3 DNA reads as TGTGCCAGCGGACAGGGGGCGTACTACAATGAGCAGTTCTTC. This encodes CASGQGAYYNEQFF.

This clonotype has a handful of counts. J is TRBJ1-1 and V is TRBV2; D is possibly TRBD1 (6 bases). The germline V and J ends were trimmed by 6 bases and 1 base, with 15 bases remaining between them. This CDR3 region has 15 residues. Germline V lookup: CDR1 SNHLY, CDR2 FYNNEI. This CDR3 reads CASRLLQGPNTEAFF. CDR3 DNA sequence: TGTGCCAGCAGATTATTGCAGGGGCCGAACACTGAAGCTTTCTTT.

The chain uses TRBV7-9 and TRBJ1-5; 8 bases map to TRBD1. CDR1 and CDR2 from the germline V gene are SEHNR and FQNEAQ (reference sequence). V was pared by 5 bases and J by 8 bases, with 8 bases of the junction left unmatched. CDR3 size: 14 residues. CDR3: CASSKQGAWEPQHF. CDR3 DNA: TGTGCCAGCAGCAAGCAGGGGGCTTGGGAGCCCCAGCATTTT.

This clonotype was observed at least ten times. V and J are TRBV11-2 and TRBJ2-7; the D gene is possibly TRBD1 (6 bases). The CDR3 is made up of 15 amino acids. CDR1 is SGHAT and CDR2 is FQNNGV in the germline V gene. Deletions cut 1 base from V and 2 bases from J, with 12 bases between. CDR3 residues: CASSLGQDSTYEQYF. CDR3 nucleotides: TGTGCCAGCAGCTTAGGACAGGATTCGACCTACGAGCAGTACTTC.

The chain couples TRBV4-1 to TRBJ1-2; no reliable D call. Germline assignment: CDR1 MGHRA and CDR2 YSYEKL. This CDR3 has 13 amino acids. V lost 1 base and J lost 5, with 8 bases in between. CDR3 nucleotides: TGCGCCAGCAGCCAAGCAACCGAATATGGCTACACCTTC. Its translation is CASSQATEYGYTF.

This clonotype was detected ten times or more. The V gene is TRBV6-5, the J gene TRBJ1-6; tentative D call: TRBD1 (6 bases). V was cut by 5 bases and J by 7 bases, with 18 bases left in between. The CDR3 is 16 residues long. Germline loops: CDR1 MNHEY, CDR2 SVGAGI. The CDR3 nucleotides are TGTGCCAGCAGTAAACAGGGTTTAATCGAGAATTCACCCCTCCACTTT. Residues: CASSKQGLIENSPLHF.

This clonotype appeared a few times. This chain links TRBV5-1 with TRBJ1-2, with 11 nucleotides matching TRBD1. The CDR3 runs 14 residues. Unmatched junction bases numbered 4, after V lost 5 bases and J lost 4 bases. Germline lookup yields CDR1 SGHRS and CDR2 YFSETQ. This CDR3 reads CASRIGTGGYGYTF. The CDR3 DNA follows: TGCGCCAGCAGAATTGGGACAGGGGGCTATGGCTACACCTTC.

The gene calls are TRBV20-1 and TRBJ2-1; 9 nucleotides line up with TRBD2. V shed 0 bases, J shed 6 bases, and the junction held 9 bases outside the gene matches. The germline V gene has CDR1 DFQATT and CDR2 SNEGSKA (reference sequence). CDR3 length equals 16 residues. The CDR3 spells CSARDWASGTSNEQFF. In DNA, the CDR3 is TGCAGTGCTAGAGATTGGGCTAGCGGGACCTCCAATGAGCAGTTCTTC.

This clonotype was counted at least ten times. V is TRBV7-2 and J is TRBJ2-7; D is perhaps TRBD2 (5 bases). CDR3 length: 13 amino acids. V lost 5 bases to trimming and J lost 6 bases, with 14 bases between them. Germline V lookup: CDR1 SGHTA, CDR2 FQGNSA. The DNA of the CDR3 is TGTGCCAGCAGCCGGGATTTTAAGGGCGAGCAGTACGTC. Translated, it gives CASSRDFKGEQYV.

The V gene is TRBV6-6, the J gene TRBJ1-1; 9 bases line up with TRBD1. CDR3 length equals 14 residues. Germline lookup yields CDR1 MNHNY and CDR2 SVGAGI (reference sequence). V lost 4 bases and J lost 5; bases outside the gene matches: 5. CDR3 nucleotide sequence: TGTGCCAGCAGTTGGGCGACAGGGGGGACTGAAGCTTTCTTT. This codes for CASSWATGGTEAFF.

The chain recombines TRBV11-2 with TRBJ1-6, with 7 bases identical to TRBD1. V lost 7 bases, J lost 10 bases, and 10 bases stayed unmatched. CDR1 is SGHAT and CDR2 is FQNNGV in the germline V gene. CDR3 length: 14 residues. Here the CDR3 DNA reads TGTGCCAGCACCCCACCGGGACAGATCTCACCCCTCCACTTT. This sequence encodes CASTPPGQISPLHF. Drawing the rest from reference TRBV11-2 and TRBJ1-6, the complete variable domain is EAGVAQSPRYKIIEKRQSVAFWCNPISGHATLYWYQQILGQGPKLLIQFQNNGVVDDSQLPKDRFSAERLKGVDSTLKIQPAKLEDSAVYLCASTPPGQISPLHFGNGTRLTVT.

This clonotype appeared a few times. This chain uses TRBV20-1 with TRBJ1-6; a possible D gene is TRBD1 (5 bases). The CDR3 has 12 residues. V lost 5 bases and J lost 10, with 12 bases in between. Germline V lookup: CDR1 DFQATT, CDR2 SNEGSKA (reference sequence). CDR3 amino acids: CSAPGPSSPLHF. CDR3 sequence (DNA): TGCAGTGCTCCGGGACCCTCCTCACCCCTCCACTTT.

In the case of this clonotype: A read error may explain this, as a much larger clone is one base away. V usage is TRBV7-3 and J usage is TRBJ2-3; D may be TRBD1 or TRBD2 (7 bases each). This CDR3 comprises 14 residues. CDR1 and CDR2 from the germline V gene are SGHTA and FQGTGA. CDR3 region: CASSPRGGTDTKYF. In nucleotides, the CDR3 is TGTGCCAGCAGCCCCAGGGGGGGCACAGATACGAAGTATTTT. Drawing the rest from reference TRBV7-3 and TRBJ2-3, the complete variable domain is GAGVSQTPSNKVTEKGKYVELRCDPISGHTALYWYRQSLGQGPEFLIYFQGTGAADDSGLPNDRFFAVRPEGSVSTLKIQRTERGDSAVYLCASSPRGGTDTKYFGPGTRLTVL.